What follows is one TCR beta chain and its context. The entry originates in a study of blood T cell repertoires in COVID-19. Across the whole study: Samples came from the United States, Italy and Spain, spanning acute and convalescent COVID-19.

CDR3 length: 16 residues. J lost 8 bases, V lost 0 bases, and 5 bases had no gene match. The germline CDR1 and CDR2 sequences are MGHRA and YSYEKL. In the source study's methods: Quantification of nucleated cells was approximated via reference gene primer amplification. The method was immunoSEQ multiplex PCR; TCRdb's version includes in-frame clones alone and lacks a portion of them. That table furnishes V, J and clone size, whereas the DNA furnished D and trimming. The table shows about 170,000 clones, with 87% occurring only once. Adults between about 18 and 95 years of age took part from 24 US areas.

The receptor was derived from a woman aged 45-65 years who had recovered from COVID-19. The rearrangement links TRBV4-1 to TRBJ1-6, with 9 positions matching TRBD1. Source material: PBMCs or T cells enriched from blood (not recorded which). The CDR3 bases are TGCGCCAGCAGCCAAGATCCTCGGACAGGGGATTCACCCCTCCACTTT. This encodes CASSQDPRTGDSPLHF.